A single sample gave rise to the 3 T cell receptor beta chains below, sequenced in a study of blood T cell repertoires in COVID-19. This table comes from immunoSEQ multiplex PCR, and its TCRdb copy is limited to in-frame clones, with some not included. This table has about 76,000 clones, roughly nine tenths appearing once. The specimen sequenced was peripheral blood. The receptors shown here come from a human donor in a cohort sampled during active COVID-19.

The chain couples TRBV5-8 to TRBJ1-4; 8 nucleotides match TRBD1. From germline, CDR1 is SGHTS and CDR2 YDEGEE. Unmatched junction bases numbered 4, after V lost 4 bases and J lost 2 bases. The CDR3 is 15 amino acids. The CDR3 here is CASSTDRGTNEKLFF. The CDR3 bases are TGTGCCAGCAGCACTGACAGGGGTACTAATGAAAAACTGTTTTTT.

V usage is TRBV19 and J usage is TRBJ2-1, with D uncertain. The CDR3 contains 15 residues. Germline CDR1 and CDR2: LNHDA and SQIVND (reference sequence). V shed 0 bases and J shed 0 bases, with 6 bases lying between them. The CDR3 nucleotides are TGTGCCAGTAGTATAGAGGAGTTCTCCTACAATGAGCAGTTCTTC. Its translation is CASSIEEFSYNEQFF.

This CDR3 reads CASTQSPGETQYF. For the CDR3, the DNA is TGTGCCAGTACCCAGAGCCCCGGGGAGACCCAGTACTTC. This chain joins TRBV19 and TRBJ2-5; no clear D gene. V was shortened by 7 bases and J by 5 bases, with 14 bases between the two germline ends. In germline, CDR1 is LNHDA, CDR2 SQIVND (reference sequence). There are 13 residues in the CDR3.